This T cell receptor beta chain emerged from a study of blood T cell repertoires in COVID-19. The overall study: Spain, Italy and the United States supplied samples that represented acute and convalescent COVID-19.

V shed 7 bases and J 6 bases; nucleotides not matched to a gene: 3. This CDR3 is built from 12 residues. Generated by immunoSEQ multiplex PCR, the TCRdb table keeps only in-frame clones and is missing some. The sample records approximately 130,000 clones, 70% to 90% being singletons. This clone has just a few counts. Specimen: peripheral blood. V gene TRBV12-3 or TRBV12-4 combines with J gene TRBJ1-5; 7 nucleotides match TRBD1. The receptor was derived from a human donor in a cohort sampled during active COVID-19. The CDR3 nucleotides are TGTGCCAGCAAGACAGGGAGTCAGCCCCAGCATTTT. It codes for CASKTGSQPQHF.